Each of the 29 T cell receptor delta chains below was sequenced from the same sample in a study of gamma-delta T cells after stem cell transplantation. TCRdb re-identified clones in the RT-PCR reads via CATT. This sample yields around 3,000 delta-chain clones, of which around 1.7% are seen a single time; 31% belongs to the top ten. The specimen was gamma-delta T cells. The source of these receptors is a human donor. It is not recorded whose cells these are; they may come from a transplant donor.

Notes on this clone: TCRdb lists the protein of a much larger clone for this DNA, which differs at residue 4, so this is likely a read error; the protein given here is translated from the DNA itself. The chain employs TRDV2 and TRDJ1; the D gene could be TRDD2 or TRDD3 (6 bases each). The CDR3 spans 16 residues. Germline loops: CDR1 GEAIGNYY, CDR2 EKD. In nucleotides, the CDR3 is TGTGCCTGTGGCACCGTGGGGGTTCCTAACACCGATAAACTCATCTTT. It translates to CACGTVGVPNTDKLIF.

This clone was seen more than once but under ten times. In the same sample, other DNA sequences code for this CDR3. The rearrangement links TRDV2 to TRDJ1; 7 bases are shared with TRDD3. The CDR3 extends over 17 amino acids. The germline gives CDR1 GEAIGNYY, CDR2 EKD. The V gene end was trimmed by 0 bases and the J gene end by 1 base; junction bases not matched to a gene: 10. The CDR3 nucleotides are TGTGCCTGTGACACCGTAGGGGATATAAGGTCCACCGATAAACTCATCTTT. It encodes CACDTVGDIRSTDKLIF.

Within the sample, this clone is medium-sized (0.01 to 0.1%). This sample includes further DNA sequences coding for the same CDR3. This sequence joins TRDV2 and TRDJ1; 8 positions match TRDD3. Germline V gene lookup returns CDR1 GEAIGNYY and CDR2 EKD. J gave up 3 bases and V 7 bases, and 18 bases lay outside the gene matches. The CDR3 loop spans 17 amino acids. CDR3 nucleotide sequence: TGTGCCTGCTACAACCTGGGGGAGGAGTGGGGTCCCGATAAACTCATCTTT. Translation gives CACYNLGEEWGPDKLIF.

Only a few counts were recorded for this clone. The protein that TCRdb holds for this DNA derives from a much larger clone and differs from the translated DNA at residue 13, which likely indicates a read error; the protein shown here is translated from the DNA. The gene calls are TRDV2 and TRDJ1; 8 bases match TRDD3. The CDR3 sequence is 15 residues long. The V gene's germline CDR1 is GEAIGNYY and CDR2 EKD. The CDR3 DNA is TGTGCCTGTGACACCCTGGGGGAACACACCGATAAACCCATCTTT. This translates into CACDTLGEHTDKPIF.

On this clone itself: This likely reflects a read error, since a far larger clone is one base away. At the DNA level, this CDR3 is encoded by other sequences in the same sample as well. The chain links TRDV2 to TRDJ1; 10 bases are a match to TRDD3. Germline assignment: CDR1 GEAIGNYY and CDR2 EKD. The CDR3 consists of 17 residues. V shed 0 bases and J 5 bases; nucleotides not matched to a gene: 11. This CDR3 reads CACDTVTGGLRTDKLIF. CDR3 nucleotides: TGTGCCTGTGACACCGTCACTGGGGGATTACGCACTGATAAACTCATCTTT.

A word on this clone: A far larger clone is only one base removed, so a read error is likely. Other DNA sequences within the sample encode an identical CDR3. The gene calls are TRDV2 and TRDJ2; 8 positions agree with TRDD3. CDR3 length: 19 residues. In germline, CDR1 is GEAIGNYY, CDR2 EKD. This CDR3 reads CACDTVLWGTENRTAQLFF. The CDR3 bases are TGCGCCTGTGACACCGTACTCTGGGGGACCGAAAACAGGACAGCACAACTCTTCTTT.

This clone turned up a few times. The mismatch at residue 21 between this DNA's translation and the TCRdb protein of a much larger clone likely reflects a read error; the protein shown is translated from the DNA. This sequence joins TRDV2 and TRDJ1; TRDD3 aligns across 11 bases. The germline CDR1 and CDR2 sequences are GEAIGNYY and EKD. The CDR3 covers 25 residues. The CDR3: CACDTLNPPILGDKGPDRMTVKLIF. CDR3 DNA sequence: TGTGCCTGTGACACCTTAAATCCTCCCATACTGGGGGATAAGGGACCAGACCGTATGACCGTTAAACTCATCTTT.

For this clone: This likely stems from a read error, as it lies one base from a far larger clone. Different DNA sequences within this sample yield the same CDR3. The V gene is TRDV2, the J gene TRDJ1, with TRDD3 matching 10 bases. Germline V gene data show CDR1 as GEAIGNYY and CDR2 as EKD. This CDR3 has 18 amino acids. The junction had 14 bases not matched to a gene; V was cut back by 3 bases and J by 2 bases. CDR3 bases: TGTGCCTGTGACCCCGCCGGGGGATACGGGACAAGGACCGATAAACTCATCTTT. It specifies CACDPAGGYGTRTDKLIF.

In its sample, this clone was seen a few times. TCRdb records a much larger clone's protein for this DNA, with a difference at residue 10 that likely arises from a read error; the protein given is the translation of the DNA. The rearrangement joins TRDV2 to TRDJ1; TRDD3 matches 9 bases. V gave up 1 base and J gave up 1 base; unmatched junction bases: 9. Germline-derived CDR1 and CDR2 are GEAIGNYY and EKD. This CDR3 is 17 amino acids long. The CDR3 here is CACDTVGDIGSTDKLIF. CDR3 DNA: TGTGCCTGTGACACAGTGGGGGATATAGGGTCCACCGATAAACTCATCTTT.

This clone showed up just a few times. This is likely an artifact of a read error, given a far larger clone one base away. The same CDR3 is also encoded by other DNA sequences in this sample. The genes are TRDV2 and TRDJ1, with 7 bases lining up with TRDD3. This CDR3 contains 16 residues. The J segment lost 5 bases and the V segment lost 7 bases, leaving 18 bases of the junction unmatched. Germline CDR1 and CDR2: GEAIGNYY and EKD. The CDR3 loop reads CACDLLLGMARDKLIF. The CDR3 bases are TGTGCCTGCGACCTCTTACTGGGGATGGCACGAGATAAACTCATCTTT.

A note on this clone: With a far larger clone one base away, a read error is the likely cause. The same CDR3 also results from other DNA sequences found in this sample. The chain employs TRDV2 and TRDJ3; weak D call: TRDD3 (5 bases). Germline V gene lookup returns CDR1 GEAIGNYY and CDR2 EKD. The CDR3 sequence is 22 residues long. The CDR3 DNA is TGTGCCTGTGACACCGCGGGACCTGGTGAGCGGGGAAAAGCCTGGGACACCCGGCAGATGTTTTTC. Translated, it gives CACDTAGPGERGKAWDTRQMFF.

By share, this clone ranks as medium-sized. A far more abundant clone sits one base away, making this likely a read error. The chain links TRDV2 to TRDJ1; a possible D gene is TRDD3 (5 bases). CDR1 and CDR2 (germline): GEAIGNYY, EKD. Trimming shortened V by 1 base and J by 0 bases, and 11 bases separated the two germline ends. CDR3 length equals 15 residues. The CDR3 nucleotides read TGTGCCTGTGACACAGCGGGGACGTACACCGATAAACTCATCTTT. It is translated as CACDTAGTYTDKLIF.

Worth noting for this clone: TCRdb's protein for this DNA is that of a much larger clone and differs from the translation at residue 4, likely a read error; the protein shown is the DNA translation. The chain carries TRDV2 and TRDJ1; 12 nucleotides match TRDD3. The CDR3 contains 18 residues. Per the germline V gene, CDR1 is GEAIGNYY and CDR2 is EKD. With V trimmed by 4 bases and J by 2 bases, 13 bases remained unmatched. Here the CDR3 reads CACETLNLGDTQTDKLIF. In nucleotides, the CDR3 is TGTGCCTGTGAAACCTTAAACCTGGGGGATACGCAAACCGATAAACTCATCTTT.

Concerning this clone itself: A far larger clone lies a single base away; this is likely a read error. The sample contains more than one DNA sequence encoding this CDR3. The chain joins TRDV2 to TRDJ1; the match to TRDD3 covers 9 bases. Germline V lookup: CDR1 GEAIGNYY, CDR2 EKD. V lost 0 bases to trimming and J lost 2 bases; unmatched junction nucleotides: 9. The CDR3 is made up of 17 amino acids. The CDR3 region is CACDTLLGDTRTDKLIF. CDR3 DNA: TGTGCCTGTGACACCCTACTAGGGGATACGAGGACCGATAAACTCATCTTT.

This clone was detected a few times. The TCRdb protein comes from a much larger clone and disagrees with this DNA's translation at residue 9, likely due to a read error; the protein given here is derived from the DNA. The chain is built from TRDV2 and TRDJ1; TRDD3 is a possible D gene (5 bases). CDR1 and CDR2 from the germline V gene are GEAIGNYY and EKD. The CDR3 totals 17 residues. The germline V and J ends were trimmed by 0 bases and 1 base, with 17 bases remaining between them. The CDR3 DNA sequence: TGTGCCTGTGACACCGTTTATAGGAGGGGAACCACCGATAAACTCATCTTT. Its translation: CACDTVYRRGTTDKLIF.

This clone has only a few counts. Translating this DNA gives a protein that differs at residue 3 from the TCRdb one, which belongs to a much larger clone; a read error is likely, and the protein shown is this translation. The V call is TRDV2, the J call TRDJ1; the match to TRDD3 covers 13 bases. This CDR3 is built from 15 residues. The germline gives CDR1 GEAIGNYY, CDR2 EKD. The CDR3 DNA reads TGTGCCTATGACATTTTACTGGGGGATACGGAGAAACTCATCTTT. Translation: CAYDILLGDTEKLIF.

The sample holds many counts of this clone. This may come from a read error, since a much larger clone is one base off. The chain links TRDV2 to TRDJ1, with a possible D match to TRDD3 (6 bases). Germline V lookup: CDR1 GEAIGNYY, CDR2 EKD. The CDR3 totals 18 residues. V lost 0 bases, J lost 1 base, and 20 bases lay in between. The CDR3 coding sequence is TGTGCCTGTGACACCATAGACCGTCGGGGGACCCGCACCGATAAACTCATCTTT. This gives the protein CACDTIDRRGTRTDKLIF.

This clone has just a few counts. The TCRdb protein comes from a much larger clone and disagrees with this DNA's translation at residue 4, likely due to a read error; the protein given here is derived from the DNA. The chain couples TRDV2 to TRDJ1, with D perhaps TRDD3 (6 bases). The CDR3 loop spans 20 amino acids. Looked up from germline, CDR1 is GEAIGNYY and CDR2 is EKD. The CDR3 protein is CACGTMTPGGPREYTDKLIF. CDR3 coding DNA: TGTGCCTGTGGCACCATGACCCCGGGGGGACCACGCGAGTACACCGATAAACTCATCTTT.

A remark on this clone: The protein TCRdb gives is from a much larger clone and does not agree with this DNA's translation at residue 12, likely a read error; the protein shown here comes from the DNA. The chain joins TRDV2 to TRDJ1; tentatively, D is TRDD3 (5 bases). Germline V lookup: CDR1 GEAIGNYY, CDR2 EKD. The CDR3 has 15 amino acids. In DNA, the CDR3 is TGTGCCTGTGACACCGTGGGGTTCAACACCGATGAACTCATCTTT. Protein product: CACDTVGFNTDELIF.

Points on this clone: The mismatch at residue 8 between this DNA's translation and the TCRdb protein of a much larger clone likely reflects a read error; the protein shown is translated from the DNA. The V call is TRDV2, the J call TRDJ1, with D possibly matching TRDD3 (5 bases). The germline CDR1 and CDR2 sequences are GEAIGNYY and EKD. With 0 bases removed from V and 0 bases from J, the gap between germline ends came to 22 bases. This CDR3 region has 19 residues. CDR3 amino acids: CACDTVLRDPFPYTDKLIF. CDR3 in DNA: TGTGCCTGTGACACCGTACTGAGGGATCCGTTCCCGTACACCGATAAACTCATCTTT.

Only a few counts were recorded for this clone. The protein given by TCRdb reflects a much larger clone and differs at residue 11 from this DNA's translation, likely from a read error; the protein shown is the DNA's translation. The chain couples TRDV2 to TRDJ1; TRDD3 aligns across 7 bases. Looked up from germline, CDR1 is GEAIGNYY and CDR2 is EKD. Trimming removed 0 bases from V and 10 bases from J; junction bases left unmatched: 10. The CDR3 length is 14 residues. CDR3 residues: CACDTLGERGRLIF. The CDR3 bases are TGTGCCTGTGACACCTTGGGGGAAAGGGGAAGACTCATCTTT.

This clone was seen only a few times. A far larger clone lies a single base away; this is likely a read error. Other nucleotide sequences in the sample specify the same CDR3. The chain is built from TRDV2 and TRDJ1; TRDD3 agrees at 9 bases. Germline-derived CDR1 and CDR2 are GEAIGNYY and EKD. The CDR3 spans 18 residues. CDR3 region: CACDTVVTGGPYTDKLIF. Written as DNA, the CDR3 is TGTGCCTGCGACACTGTGGTTACTGGGGGACCGTACACCGATAAACTCATCTTT.

This clone was picked up many times. This likely came from a read error, as a far larger clone is one base away. The V call is TRDV2, the J call TRDJ1, with a possible D match to TRDD2 (5 bases). The CDR3 extends over 15 amino acids. V gave up 3 bases and J gave up 0 bases, with 13 bases separating them. The germline V gene has CDR1 GEAIGNYY and CDR2 EKD. CDR3 DNA: TGTGCCTGTGACGCCATTGGCCTTCACACCGATAAACTCATCTTT. As protein: CACDAIGLHTDKLIF.

This clone is medium-sized. The chain couples TRDV2 to TRDJ1; 10 bases align to TRDD3. This CDR3 spans 14 amino acids. The germline gives CDR1 GEAIGNYY, CDR2 EKD. V shed 0 bases and J 4 bases; nucleotides not matched to a gene: 1. The DNA of the CDR3 is TGTGCCTGTGACACCTGGGGGATACTCGATAAACTCATCTTT. Encoded protein: CACDTWGILDKLIF.

In this sample, this clone turned up a few times. The protein held in TCRdb is that of a much larger clone and does not match this DNA's translation at residue 6, likely because of a read error; the protein shown is translated from the DNA. CDR3 DNA sequence: TGTGCCTGTGACACTCCGGGGGATTCCTTGATCACCGATAAACTCATCTTT. Translating gives CACDTPGDSLITDKLIF. This chain uses TRDV2 with TRDJ1; 7 bases map to TRDD3. CDR3 length equals 17 residues. The germline CDR1 and CDR2 sequences are GEAIGNYY and EKD. The V segment lost 1 base and the J segment 1 base; nucleotides outside the gene matches: 11.

This clone occurred a few times. The protein held in TCRdb is that of a much larger clone and does not match this DNA's translation at residue 4, likely because of a read error; the protein shown is translated from the DNA. The CDR3 is CACNTITTGGYAWADKLIF. In DNA form, the CDR3 reads TGTGCCTGTAACACGATTACTACTGGGGGATACGCTTGGGCCGATAAACTCATCTTT. The chain carries TRDV2 and TRDJ1; 13 bases line up with TRDD3. Germline V lookup: CDR1 GEAIGNYY, CDR2 EKD. This CDR3 has 19 residues.

In this sample, this clone turned up a few times. One base separates it from a far larger clone, so it is likely a read error. The sample contains more than one DNA sequence encoding this CDR3. The V call is TRDV2, the J call TRDJ1, with TRDD3 matching over 7 bases. The germline gives CDR1 GEAIGNYY, CDR2 EKD. The CDR3 length is 17 residues. CDR3 loop: CACDTVGDPEDTDKLIF. In nucleotides, the CDR3 is TGCGCCTGTGACACGGTGGGGGACCCCGAGGACACCGATAAACTCATCTTT.

Of note for this clone: This is likely an artifact of a read error, given a far larger clone one base away. This CDR3 is also generated by other DNA sequences in the sample. V gene TRDV2 combines with J gene TRDJ1, with TRDD3 identical over 7 bases. This CDR3 comprises 18 residues. CDR1 is GEAIGNYY, CDR2 EKD, per germline. Germline trimming cut 4 bases from V and 2 bases from J; bases unmatched to any gene: 18. The CDR3 DNA reads as TGTGCCTGTGAACCTCTAACCTTACTGGGGATCCATACCGATAAACTCATCTTT. Translation gives CACEPLTLLGIHTDKLIF.

In this sample, this clone turned up a few times. Given a far larger clone just one base away, this is likely a sequencing read error. Other DNA sequences in the same sample also yield this CDR3. The chain carries TRDV2 and TRDJ1; possibly TRDD3 for D (6 bases). CDR1 and CDR2 (germline): GEAIGNYY, EKD. Trimming pared 1 base from V and 5 bases from J, leaving 28 bases between. CDR3 length: 19 residues. The CDR3 region is CACDTLLPTRGSRPDKLIF. CDR3 nucleotide sequence: TGTGCCTGTGACACTCTGCTTCCAACCCGGGGATCTCGTCCTGATAAACTCATCTTT.